This TCR beta chain was captured in a study of identical twins. The authors used template switching to add a universal primer site and gave cDNA unique molecular identifiers. TCRdb fed the 5' RACE reads into MiXCR, producing one record per CDR3 protein. Of a few hundred thousand distinct CDR3 sequences listed, roughly a tenth are singletons. Findings and caveats of the study: Analyses of zero insertions could, in part, be confounded by invariant MAIT and iNKT cells.

CDR1 is SGHVS and CDR2 is FNYEAQ in the germline V gene. This CDR3 is built from 12 residues. Trimming took off 5 bases at V and 6 bases at J, with 9 bases between the two ends. In regard to this clonotype: Its antigen is undetermined.

Sequencing was performed on memory T cells sorted from blood. V and J are TRBV7-6 and TRBJ2-3, with D uncertain. This clonotype originated in a man aged 50-60 years in good health. For the CDR3, the DNA is TGTGCCAGCAGCCGGTGGGCCGATACGCAGTATTTT. It specifies CASSRWADTQYF.